This TCR beta chain was sequenced in a study of blood T cell repertoires in COVID-19. This clone was detected once. Sequenced by immunoSEQ multiplex PCR; TCRdb stores in-frame clones only, minus some. Of 90,000 to 130,000 clones in the sample, around 86% were seen once. Germline values: CDR1 SGHKS, CDR2 YYEKEE (reference sequence). The CDR3 runs 15 residues. V lost 5 bases and J lost 1; bases outside the gene matches: 6. The chain recombines TRBV5-5 with TRBJ1-5; 7 positions match TRBD1. The TCR sequence derives from a man aged 35 to 55 with acute or convalescent COVID-19. The sequencing sample was made of peripheral blood. Written as DNA, the CDR3 is TGTGCCAGCAGAAGGGACAGCGCAAGCAATCAGCCCCAGCATTTT. Protein product: CASRRDSASNQPQHF.